One sample yielded the 17 T cell receptor beta chains listed below, sequenced in a study of blood T cell repertoires in COVID-19 (dated by TCRdb to the early 2020s). The receptor library was made with the immunoSEQ multiplex PCR assay. This immuneACCESS table, as held by TCRdb, lists in-frame sequences with V and J called but not all clones. Of the missing ones, under half trace to an unresolved V gene in checked studies; the others have no known cause. The sample includes about 200,000 clones, with about 83% observed a single time. Clones ranked in the top ten supply around 7.3% of the sample. Sample: peripheral blood. The receptors originated from a woman in her forties or fifties with active or convalescent COVID-19.

The CDR3 coding sequence is TGTGCCAGCAGCTTCAGGGTCACAGGCCAAGAGACCCAGTACTTC. Protein product: CASSFRVTGQETQYF. The chain recombines TRBV5-6 with TRBJ2-5; a weak D match, TRBD1 (5 bases). Germline values: CDR1 SGHDT, CDR2 YYEEEE. The CDR3 has 15 residues. V dropped 2 bases and J dropped 1 base, with 12 bases sitting between them.

J is TRBJ2-1 and V is TRBV9, with 10 bases that match TRBD1. Germline trimming cut 3 bases from V and 8 bases from J; bases unmatched to any gene: 11. Germline CDR1 is SGDLS and CDR2 is YYNGEE. This CDR3 has 16 amino acids. The CDR3 reads CASSEPGQGIGDEQFF. DNA for the CDR3: TGTGCCAGCAGCGAACCGGGACAGGGGATAGGCGATGAGCAGTTCTTC.

This chain joins TRBV29-1 and TRBJ1-2, with 10 bases that match TRBD1. With 4 bases clipped from V and 4 bases from J, the junction kept 9 bases outside the gene matches. The CDR3 runs 15 residues. The germline gives CDR1 SQVTM, CDR2 ANQGSEA. CDR3 nucleotide sequence: TGCAGCGTTGCAGTCGGGACAGGGGCTGCCTATGGCTACACCTTC. This gives the protein CSVAVGTGAAYGYTF.

This chain links TRBV27 with TRBJ2-7; the match to TRBD1 covers 9 bases. V gave up 6 bases and J gave up 2 bases; unmatched junction bases: 5. Germline V gives CDR1 MNHEY, CDR2 SMNVEV (reference sequence). CDR3 length: 14 amino acids. CDR3 coding DNA: TGTGCCAGCAGGGACAGGGGTTTACCCTACGAGCAGTACTTC. The encoded protein is CASRDRGLPYEQYF.

The V and J genes are TRBV28 and TRBJ2-4; 10 nucleotides line up with TRBD1. From germline, CDR1 is MDHEN and CDR2 SYDVKM. V was pared by 6 bases and J by 2 bases, with 10 bases of the junction left unmatched. CDR3 length: 17 amino acids. The CDR3 loop is CASRPTGGVISKNIQYF. The CDR3 coding sequence is TGTGCCAGCAGACCGACAGGGGGCGTAATATCCAAAAACATTCAGTACTTC. Using reference TRBV28 and TRBJ2-4 for the parts outside the CDR3, the full variable domain is DVKVTQSSRYLVKRTGEKVFLECVQDMDHENMFWYRQDPGLGLRLIYFSYDVKMKEKGDIPEGYSVSREKKERFSLILESASTNQTSMYLCASRPTGGVISKNIQYFGAGTRLSVL.

J is TRBJ1-2 and V is TRBV30; D may be TRBD1 (5 bases). In germline, CDR1 is GTSNPN, CDR2 SVGIG (reference sequence). There are 14 residues in the CDR3. V was pared by 0 bases and J by 4 bases, with 12 bases between. As DNA, the CDR3 is TGTGCCTGGAGTGTACTGGGTAGGGGCTATGGCTACACCTTC. Residues: CAWSVLGRGYGYTF.

The genes are TRBV3-1 (or the pseudogene TRBV3-2) and TRBJ2-1; TRBD2 agrees at 11 bases. V gave up 5 bases and J gave up 6 bases; unmatched junction bases: 3. Germline V gene data show CDR1 as LGHDT and CDR2 as YNNKEL (reference sequence). The CDR3 runs to 14 residues. CDR3 DNA sequence: TGTGCCAGCAGCTTTGGACTAGCGGGCAATGAGCAGTTCTTC. The encoded protein is CASSFGLAGNEQFF.

This clone was detected only once. The rearrangement links TRBV2 to TRBJ1-1; the match to TRBD1 covers 9 bases. The CDR3 is 12 amino acids. CDR1 and CDR2 from the germline V gene are SNHLY and FYNNEI. V was clipped by 6 bases and J by 8 bases; unmatched bases: 4. The CDR3 loop is CASRLDRGEAFF. In DNA, the CDR3 is TGTGCCAGCAGGTTGGACAGGGGCGAAGCTTTCTTT.

This chain uses TRBV10-1 with TRBJ1-2; TRBD1 matches at 7 bases. Trimming took 5 bases from V and 5 from J; bases not matched to a gene: 5. Germline CDR1 is WNHNN and CDR2 is SYGVQD (reference sequence). This CDR3 region has 13 residues. The CDR3: CASSPGTAYGYTF. The CDR3 coding sequence is TGCGCCAGCAGTCCCGGGACAGCGTATGGCTACACCTTC.

This chain connects TRBV5-4 to TRBJ2-1, with 14 positions matching TRBD2. Germline trimming cut 3 bases from V and 15 bases from J; bases unmatched to any gene: 14. The CDR3 sequence is 16 residues long. Germline CDR1 SGHNT, CDR2 YYREEE (reference sequence). The CDR3 coding sequence is TGTGCCAGCAGCTCCGGGACTAGCGGGAGTTTTGGCTACACGTTCTTC. Its protein product is CASSSGTSGSFGYTFF.

This clone occurred once. The chain uses TRBV20-1 and TRBJ2-1; a possible D gene is TRBD2 (5 bases). The CDR3 extends over 11 amino acids. Trimming shortened V by 3 bases and J by 6 bases, and 6 bases separated the two germline ends. Germline CDR1 and CDR2: DFQATT and SNEGSKA (reference sequence). CDR3 DNA: TGCAGTGCTAGGAGCGGCAATGAGCAGTTCTTC. The encoded protein is CSARSGNEQFF.

V usage is TRBV2 and J usage is TRBJ1-1; 7 positions agree with TRBD1. Germline CDR1 reads SNHLY; CDR2 reads FYNNEI. This CDR3 contains 14 residues. V lost 5 bases, J lost 1 base, and 4 bases stayed unmatched. This CDR3 is CASSIRTGNTEAFF. CDR3 in DNA: TGTGCCAGCAGTATCCGGACAGGGAACACTGAAGCTTTCTTT.

This clone was observed a handful of times. The V call is TRBV5-4, the J call TRBJ2-2; D remains ambiguous. This CDR3 has 15 amino acids. Germline V CDR1 and CDR2: SGHNT, YYREEE (reference sequence). V shed 4 bases and J shed 8 bases, with 18 bases lying between them. The CDR3 spells CASSPVRGYAGELFF. The CDR3 region has the DNA TGTGCCAGCAGCCCGGTCCGCGGTTATGCGGGGGAGCTGTTTTTT.

The rearrangement links TRBV4-1 to TRBJ2-2; 8 bases match TRBD1. V dropped 2 bases and J dropped 6; count of bases not matched to a gene: 2. In germline, CDR1 is MGHRA, CDR2 YSYEKL. The CDR3 has 14 amino acids. The CDR3 protein is CASSQPGGSGELFF. CDR3 DNA: TGCGCCAGCAGCCAACCAGGGGGCTCCGGGGAGCTGTTTTTT.

This rearrangement joins TRBV4-1 to TRBJ2-5, with 8 bases identical to TRBD1. V gave up 3 bases and J gave up 5 bases; unmatched junction bases: 8. The CDR3 consists of 15 residues. Germline CDR1 reads MGHRA; CDR2 reads YSYEKL. The CDR3 is CASSQRTGWGETQYF. The CDR3 DNA is TGCGCCAGCAGCCAGAGGACAGGGTGGGGTGAGACCCAGTACTTC.

The chain combines TRBV27 with TRBJ1-5; TRBD1 matches 8 bases. Losses at the gene ends were 8 bases for V and 2 bases for J; bases not matched to a gene: 8. CDR1 is MNHEY and CDR2 is SMNVEV in the germline V gene (reference sequence). The CDR3 has 15 amino acids. DNA of the CDR3: TGTGCCAGCGGACCCAGGGGGCGCGGCAATCAGCCCCAGCATTTT. Protein product: CASGPRGRGNQPQHF.

This sequence joins TRBV6-5 and TRBJ1-1; TRBD1 matches 9 bases. The CDR3 is 14 amino acids. V lost 7 bases to trimming and J lost 0 bases; unmatched junction nucleotides: 3. Germline CDR1 MNHEY, CDR2 SVGAGI. CDR3 loop: CASKGQGMNTEAFF. The CDR3 DNA follows: TGTGCCAGCAAAGGACAGGGGATGAACACTGAAGCTTTCTTT.